This T cell receptor (beta chain) emerged from a study of T cells after yellow fever vaccination. General observations from the study: Clones that expanded after primary vaccination mostly reappeared after the booster (roughly 96% CD4, approximately 85% CD8).

Germline CDR1 is SGHRS and CDR2 is YFSETQ. V lost 0 bases, J lost 5 bases, and 4 bases stayed unmatched. The CDR3 is made up of 17 amino acids. Note on this clonotype: The antigen remains unidentified.

Universal primer sites and UMIs were introduced during 5'RACE template-switching synthesis of TCR cDNA. MiXCR, run by TCRdb on the 5' RACE reads, gives a single entry per CDR3 protein. The table has hundreds of thousands of distinct CDR3 sequences, roughly 8.3% seen once. The sequence was collected from a man aged 18 to 29 who received the YFV17D yellow fever vaccine. The chain joins TRBV5-1 to TRBJ2-1; TRBD2 aligns across 14 bases. Sequencing used PBMCs, obtained about 49 days after the first yellow fever vaccination. The CDR3 reads CASSLGGTSGGHNEQFF. The CDR3 nucleotides are TGCGCCAGCAGCTTGGGGGGGACTAGCGGGGGACACAATGAGCAGTTCTTC.